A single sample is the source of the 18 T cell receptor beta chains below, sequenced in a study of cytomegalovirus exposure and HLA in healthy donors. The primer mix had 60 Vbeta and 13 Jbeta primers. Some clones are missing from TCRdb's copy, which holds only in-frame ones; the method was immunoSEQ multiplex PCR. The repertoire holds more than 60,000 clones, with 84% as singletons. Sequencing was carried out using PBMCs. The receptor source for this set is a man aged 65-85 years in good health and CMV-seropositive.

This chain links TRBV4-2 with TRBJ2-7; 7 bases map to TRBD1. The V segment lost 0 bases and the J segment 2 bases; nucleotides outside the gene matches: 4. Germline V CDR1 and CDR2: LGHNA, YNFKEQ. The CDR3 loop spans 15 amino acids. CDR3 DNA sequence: TGTGCCAGCAGCCAAGATTTCCAGGGGGCCTACGAGCAGTACTTC. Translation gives CASSQDFQGAYEQYF.

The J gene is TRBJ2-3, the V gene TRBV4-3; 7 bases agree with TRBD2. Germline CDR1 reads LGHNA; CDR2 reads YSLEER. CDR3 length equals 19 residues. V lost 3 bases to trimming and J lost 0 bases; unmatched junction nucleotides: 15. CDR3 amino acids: CASSQLPLSGEISTDTQYF. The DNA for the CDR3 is TGCGCCAGCAGCCAGCTGCCATTGAGCGGGGAAATTAGCACAGATACGCAGTATTTT.

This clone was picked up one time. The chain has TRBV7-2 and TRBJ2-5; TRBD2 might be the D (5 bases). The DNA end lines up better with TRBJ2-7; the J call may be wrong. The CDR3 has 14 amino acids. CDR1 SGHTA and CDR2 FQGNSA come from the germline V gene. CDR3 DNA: TGTGCCAGCAGCCTCACTAGGAGCTCCTACGAGCAGTACTTC. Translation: CASSLTRSSYEQYF.

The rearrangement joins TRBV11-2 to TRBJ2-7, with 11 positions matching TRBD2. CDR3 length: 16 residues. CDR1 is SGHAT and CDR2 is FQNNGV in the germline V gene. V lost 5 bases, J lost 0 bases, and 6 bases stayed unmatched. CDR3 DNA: TGTGCCAGCAGCGTCGGACTAGCGGGCTTCTCCTACGAGCAGTACTTC. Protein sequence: CASSVGLAGFSYEQYF.

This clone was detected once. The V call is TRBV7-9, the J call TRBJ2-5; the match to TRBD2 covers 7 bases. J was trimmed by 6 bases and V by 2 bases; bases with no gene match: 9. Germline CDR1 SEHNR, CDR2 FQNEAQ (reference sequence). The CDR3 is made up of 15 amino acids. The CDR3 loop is CASSLLAEVPQTQYF. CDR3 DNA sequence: TGTGCCAGCAGCTTACTAGCGGAAGTCCCCCAGACCCAGTACTTC.

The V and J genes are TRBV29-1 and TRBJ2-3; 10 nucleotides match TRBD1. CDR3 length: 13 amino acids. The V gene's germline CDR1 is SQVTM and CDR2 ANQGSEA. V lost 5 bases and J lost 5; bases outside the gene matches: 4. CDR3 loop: CSVRQGAGDTQYF. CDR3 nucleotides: TGCAGCGTTCGACAGGGGGCGGGAGATACGCAGTATTTT.

This CDR3 reads CASSPGGNSYEQYF. DNA of the CDR3: TGTGCCAGCAGCCCAGGGGGGAACTCCTACGAGCAGTACTTC. The chain links TRBV11-2 to TRBJ2-7, with D tentatively TRBD1 (7 bases). The CDR3 totals 14 residues. V lost 5 bases and J lost 0, with 11 bases in between. Germline CDR1 and CDR2: SGHAT and FQNNGV.

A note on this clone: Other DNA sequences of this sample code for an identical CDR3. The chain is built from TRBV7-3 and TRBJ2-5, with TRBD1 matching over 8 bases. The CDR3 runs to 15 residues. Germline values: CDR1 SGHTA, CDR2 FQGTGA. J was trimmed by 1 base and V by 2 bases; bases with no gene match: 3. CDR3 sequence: CASSLLGTGQETQYF. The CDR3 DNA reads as TGTGCCAGCAGCTTATTAGGGACAGGCCAAGAGACCCAGTACTTC.

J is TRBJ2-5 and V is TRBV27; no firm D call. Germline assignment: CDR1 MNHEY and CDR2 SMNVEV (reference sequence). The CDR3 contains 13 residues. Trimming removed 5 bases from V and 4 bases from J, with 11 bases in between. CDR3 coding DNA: TGTGCCAGCAGTCCCGTGGGCAGAGAGACCCAGTACTTC. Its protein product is CASSPVGRETQYF.

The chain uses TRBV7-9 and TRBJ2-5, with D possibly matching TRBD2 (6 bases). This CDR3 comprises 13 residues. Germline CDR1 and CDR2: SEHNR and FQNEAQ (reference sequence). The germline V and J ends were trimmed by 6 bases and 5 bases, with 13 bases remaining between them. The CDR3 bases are TGTGCCAGCAGACCCGCAGGGAGGGAGACCCAGTACTTC. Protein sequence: CASRPAGRETQYF.

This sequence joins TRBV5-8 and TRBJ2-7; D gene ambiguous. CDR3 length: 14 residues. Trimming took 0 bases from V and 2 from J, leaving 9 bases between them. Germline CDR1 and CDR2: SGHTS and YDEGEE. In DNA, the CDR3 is TGTGCCAGCAGCTTGGGGCTGCAGACCTACGAGCAGTACTTC. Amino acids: CASSLGLQTYEQYF.

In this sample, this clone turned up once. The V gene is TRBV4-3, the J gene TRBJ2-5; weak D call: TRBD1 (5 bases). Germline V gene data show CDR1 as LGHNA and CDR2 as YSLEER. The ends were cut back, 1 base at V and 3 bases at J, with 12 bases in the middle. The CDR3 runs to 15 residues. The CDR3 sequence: CASSQVGETEETQYF. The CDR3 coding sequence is TGCGCCAGCAGCCAAGTAGGGGAAACGGAAGAGACCCAGTACTTC.

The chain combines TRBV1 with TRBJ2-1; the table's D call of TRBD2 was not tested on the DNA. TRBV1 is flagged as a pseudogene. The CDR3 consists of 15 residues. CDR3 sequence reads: CTSSQVREGPEGQFF. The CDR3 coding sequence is TGCACCAGCAGCCAGGTCAGGGAGGGCCCGGAGGGGCAGTTCTTC.

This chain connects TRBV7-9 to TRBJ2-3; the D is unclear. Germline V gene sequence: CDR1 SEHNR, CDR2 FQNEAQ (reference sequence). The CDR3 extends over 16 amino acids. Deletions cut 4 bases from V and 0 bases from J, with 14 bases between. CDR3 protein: CASSSISAVSTDTQYF. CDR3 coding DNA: TGTGCCAGCAGCTCTATCTCTGCGGTTAGCACAGATACGCAGTATTTT.

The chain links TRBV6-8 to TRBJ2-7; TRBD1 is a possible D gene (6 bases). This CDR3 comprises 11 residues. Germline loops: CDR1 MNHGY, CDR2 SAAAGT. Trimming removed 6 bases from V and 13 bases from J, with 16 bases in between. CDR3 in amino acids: CASSSGEGEYF. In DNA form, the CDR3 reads TGTGCCAGCAGCTCGGGCGAGGGGGAATACTTC.

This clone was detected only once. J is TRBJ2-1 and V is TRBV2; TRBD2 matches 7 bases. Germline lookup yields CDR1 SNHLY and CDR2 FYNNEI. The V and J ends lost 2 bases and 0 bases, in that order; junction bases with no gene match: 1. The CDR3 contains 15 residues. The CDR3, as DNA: TGTGCCAGCAGTGAACAGCGGGGCTCCTACAATGAGCAGTTCTTC. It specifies CASSEQRGSYNEQFF.

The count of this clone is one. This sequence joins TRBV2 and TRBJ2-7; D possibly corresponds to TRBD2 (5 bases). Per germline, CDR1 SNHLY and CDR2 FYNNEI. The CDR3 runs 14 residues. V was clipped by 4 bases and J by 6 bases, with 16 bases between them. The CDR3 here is CASSVSPRGGEQYF. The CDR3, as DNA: TGTGCCAGCAGTGTGTCCCCCCGGGGTGGCGAGCAGTACTTC.

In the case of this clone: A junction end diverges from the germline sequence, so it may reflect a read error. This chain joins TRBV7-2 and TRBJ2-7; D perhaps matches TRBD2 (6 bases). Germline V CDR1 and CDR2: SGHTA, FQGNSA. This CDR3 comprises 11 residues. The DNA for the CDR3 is TGTGCCAGCAGCTTAATGGGACTCCGAAACTTC. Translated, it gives CASSLMGLRNF. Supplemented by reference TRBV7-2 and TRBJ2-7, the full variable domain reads GAGVSQSPSNKVTEKGKDVELRCDPISGHTALYWYRQSLGQGLEFLIYFQGNSAPDKSGLPSDRFSAERTGGSVSTLTIQRTQQEDSAVYLCASSLMGLRNFGPGTRLTVT.